Listed below are T cell receptor beta chains from one sample, sequenced in a study of T cells in Graves' hyperthyroidism and ophthalmopathy. TCRdb fed the multiplex PCR reads into MiXCR, producing one record per CDR3 protein. Of some 600,000 distinct CDR3 sequences listed, approximately 15% are singletons. Sequenced: blood. Receptors originate from a woman in her twenties or thirties with Graves' hyperthyroidism that later progressed to Graves' ophthalmopathy. CDR3s include the opening cysteine and the closing phenylalanine or tryptophan. A D gene is named only where the DNA matches it firmly. Part of the rows lack a size; the others show once, few, many or a class for expanded clones.

CDR3 protein,D gene,clone size,V gene
CASSYYPTAQGEKLFF,NA,few,TRBV6-5
CASGTSAYNEQFF,TRBD2,NA,TRBV19
CASSQEEGGSYEQYF,NA,few,TRBV4-1
CASGSRAGETQYF,NA,NA,TRBV19
CASSQDALTYGYTF,NA,many,TRBV18
CASLRGLAHTGELFF,TRBD2,few,TRBV6-1
CASSLMLEGSGELFF,NA,many,TRBV11-3
CASGLVTGSGAYEQYF,NA,many,TRBV12-5
CASISGSRNQPQHF,NA,few,TRBV19
CASSVEGGAGQPQHF,NA,many,TRBV9
CASNAVSNTEAFF,NA,many,TRBV5-5
CAWSPPYQGTREVYNEQFF,TRBD2,many,TRBV30
CASSYGARSGNTIYF,NA,NA,TRBV6-5